The next 13 T cell receptor beta chains were all read from a single sample in a study of regulatory T cells in long-lasting Graves disease. Time point meaning: persistent/refractory GD, antithyroid drugs over 5 years with positive TRAb. From RNA extracted from PBMCs, the TCR library was made. Arm-PCR of CDR3 regions and iRepertoire HTBI primers were the basis on which TCR beta libraries were built. TCRdb reprocessed the multiplex PCR reads via MiXCR and lists one record per CDR3 protein. The sample contains more than 350,000 distinct CDR3 sequences, about 21% of which appear only once. The sample here was peripheral blood mononuclear cells (PBMCs), taken when the disease was refractory, from a patient treated with antithyroid drugs. Receptor source: a female donor with Graves disease.

This clonotype was detected many times. This chain connects TRBV11-2 to TRBJ1-2; 11 bases align to TRBD1. The germline V gene encodes CDR1 SGHAT and CDR2 FQNNGV. With 5 bases clipped from V and 6 bases from J, the junction kept 5 bases outside the gene matches. The CDR3 consists of 14 residues. CDR3 sequence: CASSPGDRGNGYTF. The CDR3 DNA is TGTGCCAGCAGCCCCGGGGACAGGGGGAATGGCTACACCTTC.

This clonotype showed up many times. V is TRBV2 and J is TRBJ1-6, with D maybe TRBD1 (5 bases). Germline-derived CDR1 and CDR2 are SNHLY and FYNNEI. The V end lost 2 bases, the J end lost 10 bases, and 9 bases lay between the germline ends. The CDR3 covers 13 residues. CDR3 in amino acids: CASSENGDSPLHF. CDR3 bases: TGTGCCAGCAGTGAAAATGGGGACTCACCCCTCCACTTT.

This clonotype was seen ten or more times. This chain connects TRBV6-1 to TRBJ1-1; D not certain. This CDR3 is 15 amino acids long. Germline V gene sequence: CDR1 MNHNS, CDR2 SASEGT. Trimming left V 6 bases short and J 0 bases short, with 14 bases between. The CDR3 DNA is TGTGCCAGCAGACGCAGCGCCCCGCTGAACACTGAAGCTTTCTTT. This codes for CASRRSAPLNTEAFF.

The rearrangement uses TRBV19 and TRBJ2-2; D possibly matches TRBD1 or TRBD2 (6 bases each). The CDR3 is 13 amino acids. In germline, CDR1 is LNHDA, CDR2 SQIVND (reference sequence). V shed 7 bases and J shed 4 bases, with 10 bases lying between them. The CDR3 loop is CASKGGRTGELFF. The CDR3 nucleotides read TGTGCCAGTAAAGGGGGGCGCACCGGGGAGCTGTTTTTT.

The rearrangement links TRBV19 to TRBJ1-5; D perhaps matches TRBD1 (5 bases). Germline V gives CDR1 LNHDA, CDR2 SQIVND (reference sequence). V lost 1 base, J lost 1 base, and 11 bases lay in between. The CDR3 is made up of 16 amino acids. The CDR3 region is CASSIGGPGSNQPQHF. The DNA for the CDR3 is TGTGCCAGTAGTATAGGGGGCCCAGGGAGCAATCAGCCCCAGCATTTT.

This clonotype has just a few counts. The chain combines TRBV29-1 with TRBJ1-4; D call uncertain. Germline loops: CDR1 SQVTM, CDR2 ANQGSEA. The V end was cut by 5 bases, the J end by 8 bases, with 9 bases between. The CDR3 spans 11 residues. The CDR3 DNA sequence: TGCAGCGTTCGAAGGAAGGAAAAACTGTTTTTT. The encoded protein is CSVRRKEKLFF.

This clonotype was counted at least ten times. The V gene is TRBV7-9, the J gene TRBJ1-1; D is undetermined. Germline CDR1 SEHNR, CDR2 FQNEAQ (reference sequence). CDR3 length: 15 amino acids. V lost 0 bases, J lost 3 bases, and 11 bases lay in between. The CDR3 nucleotides read TGTGCCAGCAGCTTAGCGGTGGGCAGTCACACTGAAGCTTTCTTT. This sequence encodes CASSLAVGSHTEAFF.

This clonotype showed up many times. This chain joins TRBV10-1 and TRBJ1-1, with no clear D. V lost 1 base and J 4 bases, leaving 10 bases between the germline ends. CDR3 size: 14 residues. Germline CDR1 WNHNN, CDR2 SYGVQD (reference sequence). CDR3: CASSEYFGSTEAFF. As DNA, the CDR3 is TGCGCCAGCAGTGAGTATTTTGGGAGCACTGAAGCTTTCTTT.

On this clonotype itself: At one boundary the junction diverges from the germline segment, which might be a read error. The chain combines TRBV5-1 with TRBJ2-7; a weak D match, TRBD1 (6 bases). This CDR3 is built from 13 residues. Germline V CDR1 and CDR2: SGHRS, YFSETQ. This CDR3 reads CVSSFDRIDEQYF. CDR3 DNA: TGCGTCAGCAGTTTTGACAGGATCGACGAGCAGTACTTC.

The chain joins TRBV5-1 to TRBJ2-6, with D possibly matching TRBD2 (5 bases). The CDR3 sequence is 16 residues long. Trimming cost V 4 bases and J 2 bases, with 13 bases left between them. Germline V gene sequence: CDR1 SGHRS, CDR2 YFSETQ. For the CDR3, the DNA is TGCGCCAGCAGCGTGGGCCTAGCAGCTGGGGCCAACGTCCTGACTTTC. Protein sequence: CASSVGLAAGANVLTF.

This clonotype showed up many times. The gene calls are TRBV28 and TRBJ2-7; 10 bases agree with TRBD2. The CDR3 sequence is 18 residues long. V lost 8 bases, J lost 3 bases, and 19 bases stayed unmatched. Germline loops: CDR1 MDHEN, CDR2 SYDVKM. This CDR3 reads CASSLWGKTSGSSYEQYF. CDR3 nucleotide sequence: TGTGCCAGCTCTCTCTGGGGGAAGACTAGCGGGTCCAGCTACGAGCAGTACTTC.

V and J are TRBV7-3 and TRBJ2-2, with D possibly TRBD2 on 5 matching bases. V was trimmed by 0 bases and J by 5 bases, leaving 16 bases between them. The CDR3 is 17 residues long. The V gene's germline CDR1 is SGHTA and CDR2 FQGTGA. In DNA, the CDR3 is TGTGCCAGCAGCTTAACGTTAAAGGACTTTCAGACCGGGGAGCTGTTTTTT. This translates into CASSLTLKDFQTGELFF.

Many counts were recorded for this clonotype. This rearrangement joins TRBV28 to TRBJ2-5; TRBD1 matches 8 bases. V shed 2 bases and J 5 bases; nucleotides not matched to a gene: 10. The CDR3 runs 16 residues. Germline values: CDR1 MDHEN, CDR2 SYDVKM. CDR3 sequence: CASSLTGQGWFETQYF. The CDR3 nucleotides read TGTGCCAGCAGTTTAACTGGACAGGGATGGTTTGAGACCCAGTACTTC.